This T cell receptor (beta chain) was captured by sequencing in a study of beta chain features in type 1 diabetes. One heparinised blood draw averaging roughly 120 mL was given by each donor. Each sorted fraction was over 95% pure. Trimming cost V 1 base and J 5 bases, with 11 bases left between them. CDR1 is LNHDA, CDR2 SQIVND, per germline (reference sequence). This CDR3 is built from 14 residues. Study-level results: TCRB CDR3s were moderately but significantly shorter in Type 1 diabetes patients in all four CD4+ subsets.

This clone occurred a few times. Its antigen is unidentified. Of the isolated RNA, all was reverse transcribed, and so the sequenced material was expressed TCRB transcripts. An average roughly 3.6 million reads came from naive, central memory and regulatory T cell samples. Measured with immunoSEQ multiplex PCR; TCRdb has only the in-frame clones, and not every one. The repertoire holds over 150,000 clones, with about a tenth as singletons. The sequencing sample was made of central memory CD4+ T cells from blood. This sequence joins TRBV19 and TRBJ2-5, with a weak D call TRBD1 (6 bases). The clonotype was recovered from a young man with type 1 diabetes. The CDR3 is CASSIGNREETQYF. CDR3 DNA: TGTGCCAGTAGTATAGGCAACAGGGAGGAGACCCAGTACTTC.